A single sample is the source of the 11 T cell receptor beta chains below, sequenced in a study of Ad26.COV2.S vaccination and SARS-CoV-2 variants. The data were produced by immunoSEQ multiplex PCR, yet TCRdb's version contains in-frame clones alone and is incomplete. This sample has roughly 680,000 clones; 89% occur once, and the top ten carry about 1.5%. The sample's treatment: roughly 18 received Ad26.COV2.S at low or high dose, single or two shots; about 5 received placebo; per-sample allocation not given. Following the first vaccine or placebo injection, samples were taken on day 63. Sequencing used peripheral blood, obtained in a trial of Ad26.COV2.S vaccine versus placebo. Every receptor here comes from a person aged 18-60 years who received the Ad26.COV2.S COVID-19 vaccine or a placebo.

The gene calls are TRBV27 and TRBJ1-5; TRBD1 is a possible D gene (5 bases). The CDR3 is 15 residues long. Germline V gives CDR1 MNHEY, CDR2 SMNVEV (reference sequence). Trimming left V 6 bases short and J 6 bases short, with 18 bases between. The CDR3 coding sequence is TGTGCCAGCAGAAAAGGGACCTCGAGGCGTCAGCCCCAGCATTTT. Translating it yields CASRKGTSRRQPQHF.

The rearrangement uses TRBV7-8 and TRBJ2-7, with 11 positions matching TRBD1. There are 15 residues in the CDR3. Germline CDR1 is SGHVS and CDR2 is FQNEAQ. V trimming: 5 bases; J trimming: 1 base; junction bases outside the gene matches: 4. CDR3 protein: CASSPGTGGSYEQYF. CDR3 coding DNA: TGTGCCAGCAGCCCCGGGACAGGGGGATCCTACGAGCAGTACTTC.

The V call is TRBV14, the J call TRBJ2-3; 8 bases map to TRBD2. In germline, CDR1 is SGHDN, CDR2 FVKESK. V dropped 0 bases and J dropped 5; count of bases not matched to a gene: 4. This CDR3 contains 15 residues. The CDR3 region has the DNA TGTGCCAGCAGCCAAGAGGCAGCGGGAGAAGATACGCAGTATTTT. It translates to CASSQEAAGEDTQYF. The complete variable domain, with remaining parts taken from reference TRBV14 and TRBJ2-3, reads EAGVTQFPSHSVIEKGQTVTLRCDPISGHDNLYWYRRVMGKEIKFLLHFVKESKQDESGMPNNRFLAERTGGTYSTLKVQPAELEDSGVYFCASSQEAAGEDTQYFGPGTRLTVL.

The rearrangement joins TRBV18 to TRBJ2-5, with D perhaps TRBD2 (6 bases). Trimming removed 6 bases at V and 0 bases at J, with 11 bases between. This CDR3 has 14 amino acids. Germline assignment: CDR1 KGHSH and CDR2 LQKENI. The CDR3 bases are TGTGCCAGCTCTCGTGGGGGGTACCAAGAGACCCAGTACTTC. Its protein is CASSRGGYQETQYF.

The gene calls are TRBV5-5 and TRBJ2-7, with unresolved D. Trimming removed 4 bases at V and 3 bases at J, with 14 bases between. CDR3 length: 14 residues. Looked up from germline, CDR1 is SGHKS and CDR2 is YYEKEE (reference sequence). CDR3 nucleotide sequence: TGTGCCAGCAGCCTCGACCCAGGCTTCTACGAGCAGTACTTC. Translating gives CASSLDPGFYEQYF.

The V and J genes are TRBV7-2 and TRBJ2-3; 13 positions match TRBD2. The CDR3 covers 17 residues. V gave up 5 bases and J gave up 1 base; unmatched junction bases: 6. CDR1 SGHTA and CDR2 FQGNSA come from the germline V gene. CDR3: CASSPGLAGVGTDTQYF. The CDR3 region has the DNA TGTGCCAGCAGCCCCGGACTAGCGGGAGTTGGCACAGATACGCAGTATTTT.

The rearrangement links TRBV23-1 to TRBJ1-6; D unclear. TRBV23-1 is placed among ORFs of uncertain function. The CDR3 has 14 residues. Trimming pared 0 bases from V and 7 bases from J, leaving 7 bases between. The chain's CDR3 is CASSQSTRNSPLHF. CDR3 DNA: TGCGCCAGCAGTCAATCGACCCGCAATTCACCCCTCCACTTT.

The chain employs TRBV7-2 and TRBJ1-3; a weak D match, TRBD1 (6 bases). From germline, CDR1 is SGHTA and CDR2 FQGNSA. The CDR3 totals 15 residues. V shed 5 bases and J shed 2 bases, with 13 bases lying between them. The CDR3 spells CASSLIRQAGNTIYF. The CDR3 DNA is TGTGCCAGCAGCCTCATTCGACAGGCTGGAAACACCATATATTTT.

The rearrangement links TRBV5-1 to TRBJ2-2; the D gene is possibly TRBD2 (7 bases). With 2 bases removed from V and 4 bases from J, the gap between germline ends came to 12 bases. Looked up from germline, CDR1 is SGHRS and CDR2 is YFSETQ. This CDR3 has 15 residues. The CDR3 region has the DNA TGCGCCAGCAGCTTAGGGGGGGCCTCCACCGGGGAGCTGTTTTTT. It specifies CASSLGGASTGELFF.

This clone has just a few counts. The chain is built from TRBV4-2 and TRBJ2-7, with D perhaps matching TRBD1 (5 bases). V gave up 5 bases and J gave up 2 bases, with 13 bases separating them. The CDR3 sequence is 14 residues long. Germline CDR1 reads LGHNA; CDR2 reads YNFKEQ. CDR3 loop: CASSRGRAAYEQYF. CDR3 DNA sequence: TGTGCCAGCAGCAGGGGCAGGGCCGCCTACGAGCAGTACTTC.

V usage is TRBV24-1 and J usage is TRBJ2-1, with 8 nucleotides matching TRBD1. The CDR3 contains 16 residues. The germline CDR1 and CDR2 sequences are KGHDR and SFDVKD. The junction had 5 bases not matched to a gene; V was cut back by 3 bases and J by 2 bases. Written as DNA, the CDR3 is TGTGCCACCAGTGATCCGACAGGGGCCGCCTACAATGAGCAGTTCTTC. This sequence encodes CATSDPTGAAYNEQFF.